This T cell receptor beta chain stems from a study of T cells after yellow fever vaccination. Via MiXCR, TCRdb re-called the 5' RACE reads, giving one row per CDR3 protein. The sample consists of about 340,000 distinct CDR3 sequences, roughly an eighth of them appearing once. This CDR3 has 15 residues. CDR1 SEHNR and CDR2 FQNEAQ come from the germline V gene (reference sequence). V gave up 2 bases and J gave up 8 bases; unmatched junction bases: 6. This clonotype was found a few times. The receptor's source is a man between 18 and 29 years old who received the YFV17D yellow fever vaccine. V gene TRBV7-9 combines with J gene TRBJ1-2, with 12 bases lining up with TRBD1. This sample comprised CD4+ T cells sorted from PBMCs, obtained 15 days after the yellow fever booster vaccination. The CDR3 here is CASSLLGQGAEGYTF. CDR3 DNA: TGTGCCAGCAGCTTACTGGGACAGGGGGCGGAGGGCTACACCTTC.